One sample yielded the 30 T cell receptor beta chains listed below, sequenced in a study of cytomegalovirus exposure and HLA in healthy donors. 13 Jbeta primers and 60 Vbeta primers were used for the PCR. Generated by immunoSEQ multiplex PCR, the TCRdb table keeps only in-frame clones and is missing some. This sample yields roughly 190,000 clones, of which 81% are seen a single time; around 4% belongs to the top ten. Material: PBMCs. The receptor set was obtained from a man between 45 and 60 years old in good health and CMV-seronegative.

The table lists this clone with a few counts. The rearrangement uses TRBV5-6 and TRBJ2-3; 8 positions agree with TRBD2. CDR3 length: 15 amino acids. After removal of 4 bases from V and 2 bases from J, the junction contained 6 bases not matched to a gene. The germline V gene encodes CDR1 SGHDT and CDR2 YYEEEE. Here the CDR3 reads CASSLGGAPTDTQYF. The CDR3 bases are TGTGCCAGCAGCCTCGGGGGGGCCCCCACAGATACGCAGTATTTT.

The genes are TRBV27 and TRBJ1-2; TRBD1 matches 9 bases. Looked up from germline, CDR1 is MNHEY and CDR2 is SMNVEV (reference sequence). The CDR3 length is 15 residues. V dropped 5 bases and J dropped 7; count of bases not matched to a gene: 11. The CDR3: CASSITGGSRGGYTF. DNA of the CDR3: TGTGCCAGCAGTATAACAGGGGGCTCCCGTGGTGGCTACACCTTC.

The rearrangement uses TRBV19 and TRBJ2-7; TRBD1 is a possible D gene (6 bases). Germline lookup yields CDR1 LNHDA and CDR2 SQIVND (reference sequence). The CDR3 consists of 15 residues. Trimming cost V 5 bases and J 4 bases, with 18 bases left between them. This CDR3 reads CASSSDSQGEYEQYF. In nucleotides, the CDR3 is TGTGCCAGTAGTTCGGACAGCCAAGGGGAGTACGAGCAGTACTTC.

The chain carries TRBV29-1 and TRBJ1-2; weak D call: TRBD1 (5 bases). Trimming removed 5 bases from V and 6 bases from J, with 10 bases in between. This CDR3 contains 11 residues. Looked up from germline, CDR1 is SQVTM and CDR2 is ANQGSEA. The CDR3 protein is CSVQGQNGYTF. The CDR3 nucleotides are TGCAGCGTTCAGGGTCAGAATGGCTACACCTTC.

CDR3 protein: CASSYLQGSGANVLTF. The CDR3 DNA reads TGTGCCAGCAGCTACCTACAGGGGTCTGGGGCCAACGTCCTGACTTTC. The V gene is TRBV7-3, the J gene TRBJ2-6, with 7 bases matching TRBD1. From germline, CDR1 is SGHTA and CDR2 FQGTGA. The CDR3 contains 16 residues. V trimming: 4 bases; J trimming: 1 base; junction bases outside the gene matches: 4.

This chain joins TRBV5-1 and TRBJ1-1; 7 bases fit TRBD1. Trimming removed 9 bases from V and 1 base from J; junction bases left unmatched: 9. Germline CDR1 is SGHRS and CDR2 is YFSETQ. The CDR3 extends over 14 amino acids. As DNA, the CDR3 is TGCGCCACCTCGAAGGGGGCCACGAACACTGAAGCTTTCTTT. Its protein product is CATSKGATNTEAFF.

The chain is built from TRBV18 and TRBJ1-2; 7 positions agree with TRBD1. The CDR3 is 15 amino acids. V lost 3 bases to trimming and J lost 5 bases; unmatched junction nucleotides: 9. The germline CDR1 and CDR2 sequences are KGHSH and LQKENI. CDR3 nucleotide sequence: TGTGCCAGCTCACCCTATCGGGACAGCCAGTATGGCTACACCTTC. This sequence encodes CASSPYRDSQYGYTF.

The rearrangement joins TRBV30 to TRBJ1-5; 7 bases line up with TRBD1. Looked up from germline, CDR1 is GTSNPN and CDR2 is SVGIG (reference sequence). The CDR3 loop spans 14 amino acids. The ends lost 0 bases at V and 1 base at J; junction bases unmatched: 0. The CDR3: CAWSVGGSNQPQHF. CDR3 coding DNA: TGTGCCTGGAGTGTAGGGGGCAGCAATCAGCCCCAGCATTTT.

The rearrangement joins TRBV19 to TRBJ2-2; TRBD1 is a possible D gene (5 bases). CDR1 is LNHDA, CDR2 SQIVND, per germline (reference sequence). The CDR3 is made up of 12 amino acids. Trimming removed 5 bases from V and 8 bases from J, with 9 bases in between. This CDR3 reads CASSWGGGELFF. The CDR3 DNA sequence: TGTGCCAGTAGTTGGGGCGGAGGGGAGCTGTTTTTT.

The sample holds one count of this clone. The chain combines TRBV7-2 with TRBJ2-3; possible D gene TRBD1, 7 bases. Germline loops: CDR1 SGHTA, CDR2 FQGNSA. CDR3 length: 15 residues. With 4 bases removed from V and 4 bases from J, the gap between germline ends came to 15 bases. CDR3: CASSSQGTQSDTQYF. CDR3 DNA: TGTGCCAGCAGCTCACAGGGGACTCAATCAGATACGCAGTATTTT. Full variable domain (remainder filled in from reference TRBV7-2 and TRBJ2-3): GAGVSQSPSNKVTEKGKDVELRCDPISGHTALYWYRQSLGQGLEFLIYFQGNSAPDKSGLPSDRFSAERTGGSVSTLTIQRTQQEDSAVYLCASSSQGTQSDTQYFGPGTRLTVL.

The chain links TRBV27 to TRBJ1-4; TRBD1 matches 7 bases. V was pared by 7 bases and J by 0 bases, with 14 bases of the junction left unmatched. The CDR3 extends over 18 amino acids. The germline gives CDR1 MNHEY, CDR2 SMNVEV (reference sequence). The CDR3 loop reads CASTTDRTSSATNEKLFF. In DNA, the CDR3 is TGTGCCAGCACCACGGACAGGACTTCATCTGCAACTAATGAAAAACTGTTTTTT. Looking up the rest from reference TRBV27 and TRBJ1-4 gives the full variable domain: EAQVTQNPRYLITVTGKKLTVTCSQNMNHEYMSWYRQDPGLGLRQIYYSMNVEVTDKGDVPEGYKVSRKEKRNFPLILESPSPNQTSLYFCASTTDRTSSATNEKLFFGSGTQLSVL.

The chain combines TRBV4-3 with TRBJ2-3; 8 nucleotides align to TRBD2. The CDR3 sequence is 14 residues long. V lost 5 bases to trimming and J lost 2 bases; unmatched junction nucleotides: 3. In germline, CDR1 is LGHNA, CDR2 YSLEER. CDR3 sequence reads: CASSERGLTDTQYF. The DNA of the CDR3 is TGCGCCAGCAGCGAGCGGGGGCTCACAGATACGCAGTATTTT.

This chain connects TRBV6-5 to TRBJ2-2; a possible D gene is TRBD1 (5 bases). V lost 10 bases to trimming and J lost 1 base, with 13 bases between them. This CDR3 region has 14 residues. The germline CDR1 and CDR2 sequences are MNHEY and SVGAGI. Written as DNA, the CDR3 is TGTGCCACCCTCCTAGGACAGAACACCGGGGAGCTGTTTTTT. Encoded protein: CATLLGQNTGELFF.

This chain joins TRBV2 and TRBJ1-2, with D tentatively TRBD1 (6 bases). The CDR3 runs to 12 residues. Per the germline V gene, CDR1 is SNHLY and CDR2 is FYNNEI. V lost 4 bases, J lost 8 bases, and 11 bases lay in between. The CDR3 coding sequence is TGTGCCAGCAGTGCAGGGGCAGGCGGCTACACCTTC. Translation: CASSAGAGGYTF.

J is TRBJ2-5 and V is TRBV7-2; tentative D call: TRBD1 (6 bases). V was shortened by 4 bases and J by 9 bases, with 21 bases between the two germline ends. There are 15 residues in the CDR3. CDR1 and CDR2 from the germline V gene are SGHTA and FQGNSA. The CDR3: CASSSTLTAPGAQYF. The CDR3 DNA is TGTGCCAGCAGCTCGACTCTCACGGCGCCAGGGGCCCAGTACTTC. The complete variable domain, with remaining parts taken from reference TRBV7-2 and TRBJ2-5, reads GAGVSQSPSNKVTEKGKDVELRCDPISGHTALYWYRQSLGQGLEFLIYFQGNSAPDKSGLPSDRFSAERTGGSVSTLTIQRTQQEDSAVYLCASSSTLTAPGAQYFGPGTRLLVL.

This clone was counted a few times. The chain employs TRBV6-1 and TRBJ1-2; the match to TRBD1 covers 10 bases. Trimming cost V 0 bases and J 3 bases; bases outside gene matches: 16. The CDR3 has 20 amino acids. Germline V CDR1 and CDR2: MNHNS, SASEGT. The DNA for the CDR3 is TGTGCCAGCAGTGAAGCGGTGGGGGGGACAGGGGATTACTCCGACTATGGCTACACCTTC. It specifies CASSEAVGGTGDYSDYGYTF.

The sample holds one count of this clone. V usage is TRBV5-1 and J usage is TRBJ2-5; perhaps TRBD2 as D (6 bases). The DNA end is a closer match to TRBJ2-7, so the J assignment may be wrong. The CDR3 is 14 residues long. The germline V gene encodes CDR1 SGHRS and CDR2 YFSETQ. In DNA, the CDR3 is TGCGCCAGCAGACCCGGGACTTCAACCTACGAGCAGTACTTC. It specifies CASRPGTSTYEQYF.

This clone appeared a few times. The rearrangement uses TRBV2 and TRBJ1-2; TRBD1 aligns across 9 bases. The V and J ends lost 8 bases and 1 base, in that order; junction bases with no gene match: 5. Germline lookup yields CDR1 SNHLY and CDR2 FYNNEI. This CDR3 spans 14 amino acids. The CDR3 protein is CASGQGTINYGYTF. CDR3 nucleotides: TGTGCCAGCGGACAGGGGACCATTAACTATGGCTACACCTTC.

J is TRBJ1-2 and V is TRBV7-2, with 9 bases matching TRBD1. Trimming took 1 base from V and 11 from J; bases not matched to a gene: 5. Germline V gives CDR1 SGHTA, CDR2 FQGNSA. The length of the CDR3 is 13 residues. The CDR3 sequence is CASSLVGQGGYTF. CDR3 DNA sequence: TGTGCCAGCAGCTTAGTGGGACAGGGTGGGTACACCTTC.

CDR3 coding DNA: TGTGCCTGGAGTGTTACTGGGTGGAGGTCCTACAATGAGCAGTTCTTC. Its translation: CAWSVTGWRSYNEQFF. The chain has TRBV30 and TRBJ2-1, with D perhaps matching TRBD2 (5 bases). The CDR3 sequence is 16 residues long. Germline CDR1 reads GTSNPN; CDR2 reads SVGIG (reference sequence). The V end lost 0 bases, the J end lost 1 base, and 13 bases lay between the germline ends.

This chain joins TRBV7-2 and TRBJ2-5; D remains unclear. CDR1 is SGHTA and CDR2 is FQGNSA in the germline V gene. V shed 3 bases and J shed 4 bases, with 9 bases lying between them. The CDR3 covers 13 residues. CDR3 DNA sequence: TGTGCCAGCAGCTTGATTACCGGAGAGACCCAGTACTTC. It codes for CASSLITGETQYF. Filled out from reference TRBV7-2 and TRBJ2-5, the complete variable domain reads GAGVSQSPSNKVTEKGKDVELRCDPISGHTALYWYRQSLGQGLEFLIYFQGNSAPDKSGLPSDRFSAERTGGSVSTLTIQRTQQEDSAVYLCASSLITGETQYFGPGTRLLVL.

The gene calls are TRBV9 and TRBJ1-1, with D possibly matching TRBD1 (5 bases). Germline CDR1 is SGDLS and CDR2 is YYNGEE. Trimming left V 4 bases short and J 8 bases short, with 9 bases between. The CDR3 spans 11 residues. CDR3 region: CASSKGLEAFF. In DNA form, the CDR3 reads TGTGCCAGCAGCAAGGGGCTCGAAGCTTTCTTT.

This chain joins TRBV2 and TRBJ1-2, with D possibly being TRBD1 (6 bases). Looked up from germline, CDR1 is SNHLY and CDR2 is FYNNEI. CDR3 length: 12 amino acids. V lost 8 bases to trimming and J lost 2 bases, with 9 bases between them. The CDR3 DNA reads as TGTGCCAGCGGAACAGGGAACTATGGCTACACCTTC. The encoded protein is CASGTGNYGYTF.

The CDR3: CASGTPRSSYEQYF. DNA for the CDR3: TGTGCCAGCGGGACACCGAGGAGCTCCTACGAGCAGTACTTC. V and J are TRBV27 and TRBJ2-7, with a weak D call TRBD1 (6 bases). The ends were cut back, 8 bases at V and 0 bases at J, with 14 bases in the middle. The CDR3 sequence is 14 residues long. In germline, CDR1 is MNHEY, CDR2 SMNVEV (reference sequence).

The chain recombines TRBV9 with TRBJ2-3, with 7 bases lining up with TRBD1. Germline assignment: CDR1 SGDLS and CDR2 YYNGEE. V trimming: 5 bases; J trimming: 5 bases; junction bases outside the gene matches: 5. This CDR3 spans 13 amino acids. The CDR3 sequence: CASSTGVGDTQYF. The CDR3 DNA reads as TGTGCCAGCAGTACAGGGGTGGGAGATACGCAGTATTTT.

This clone was recorded many times. The chain joins TRBV6-5 to TRBJ1-6, with 8 bases identical to TRBD1. Germline assignment: CDR1 MNHEY and CDR2 SVGAGI. The V gene end was trimmed by 3 bases and the J gene end by 9 bases; junction bases not matched to a gene: 4. The CDR3 has 14 amino acids. CDR3 amino acids: CASSYQGQASPLHF. In DNA form, the CDR3 reads TGTGCCAGCAGTTATCAGGGACAGGCTTCACCCCTCCACTTT.

The chain employs TRBV18 and TRBJ1-2, with D possibly being TRBD1 (6 bases). The germline V and J ends were trimmed by 5 bases and 8 bases, with 21 bases remaining between them. The length of the CDR3 is 15 residues. Germline values: CDR1 KGHSH, CDR2 LQKENI. The CDR3 nucleotides read TGTGCCAGCTCAGTCGACAGGCTTGACGGTCCAGGCTACACCTTC. Its protein is CASSVDRLDGPGYTF.

V is TRBV5-5 and J is TRBJ2-1; D perhaps matches TRBD2 (5 bases). The CDR3 runs to 14 residues. In germline, CDR1 is SGHKS, CDR2 YYEKEE (reference sequence). Trimming pared 7 bases from V and 2 bases from J, leaving 13 bases between. CDR3 in amino acids: CASFSGVTYNEQFF. CDR3 sequence (DNA): TGTGCCAGCTTTTCCGGGGTCACCTACAATGAGCAGTTCTTC.

This clone came up once. The rearrangement joins TRBV19 to TRBJ1-1; D is uncertain. The CDR3 spans 14 residues. V was trimmed by 7 bases and J by 1 base, leaving 13 bases between them. Germline values: CDR1 LNHDA, CDR2 SQIVND (reference sequence). The CDR3 sequence: CASTIYPGNTEAFF. The CDR3, as DNA: TGTGCCAGTACAATCTACCCGGGGAACACTGAAGCTTTCTTT.

The V call is TRBV7-2, the J call TRBJ1-5; the D is unclear. V lost 2 bases and J 2 bases, leaving 13 bases between the germline ends. The CDR3 covers 16 residues. Per germline, CDR1 SGHTA and CDR2 FQGNSA. The CDR3 nucleotides are TGTGCCAGCAGCTTATCGAGACGTGCGGGCAATCAGCCCCAGCATTTT. Protein sequence: CASSLSRRAGNQPQHF.